This T cell receptor (beta chain) was recorded in a study of control samples from healthy donors and cancer patients. V was cut by 0 bases and J by 6 bases, with 9 bases left in between. CDR1 is SGHRS, CDR2 YFSETQ, per germline. The CDR3 runs to 13 residues. Assay: immunoSEQ multiplex PCR; the TCRdb copy retains only in-frame clones and omits some. There are about 120,000 clones in the sample; approximately 93% occur only once, and approximately 7.8% lies in the top ten. The sequenced sample consisted of blood. This sequence joins TRBV5-1 and TRBJ1-2; TRBD1 is a possible D gene (5 bases). The clonotype comes from a woman aged 18-29 years in good health. The CDR3: CASSLEGRNGYTF. The CDR3 bases are TGCGCCAGCAGCTTGGAGGGGCGGAATGGCTACACCTTC.